This T cell receptor beta chain was documented in a study of T cell responses to AZD1222 COVID-19 vaccine (dated by TCRdb to about 2021). Regarding the study in general: TCR sequencing covered more than 230 trial participants: 200 to 220 given two doses of AZD1222 and 26 given two doses of MenACWY control vaccine. Enrollment into the trials was organized by age into subgroups of 18-55, 56-69 and 70-plus years, and those subgroups contained approximately 160, 26 and 62 TCR-sequenced participants, respectively. General study outcomes and caveats: No day 14 peak-response samples were available, so repertoires were characterized only after the peak T cell response. Conclusions about previously exposed vaccinees are limited because only five to seven AZD1222 recipients were SARS-CoV-2 seropositive at baseline. Vaccine-associated CD4 TCRs spanned the whole spike protein, with dominant responses in regions 160-218 and 743-854. Participants were mostly white British, with more females than males. The authors suggested clonal diversity may have been underestimated. After two AZD1222 doses, spike-specific TCR breadth and depth were significantly higher than at day 0 and than in MenACWY recipients. The 56-69-year group was small, and its depth increase did not reach significance, likely because of low power. Reportedly, almost half of the unique spike-specific TCRs recognized epitopes lying outside the regions that are mutated in the B.1.351 and B.1.1.7 variants.

The CDR3 regions of human TCRbeta chains were subjected to immunosequencing. On the study's bioinformatics: TCRs in the repertoires were compared against a reference library of SARS-CoV-2-specific TCRs that had been generated with the MIRA antigen-specificity platform. Breadth was defined as the fraction of unique TCRs that were SARS-CoV-2-associated. Depth was defined as the fraction of total T cells that were SARS-CoV-2-associated. Using the MIRA data, every spike-specific TCR was mapped to the spike region that the TCR reacted to and assigned to either a CD4 or a CD8 class. Log10-transformed breadth and depth values were compared by one-way ANOVA with Sidak's multiple comparisons tests. TCRdb took over this immuneACCESS table, retaining in-frame rearrangements with V and J assigned. Such tables are incomplete; in checked studies, under half of the missing clones stem from an unresolved V gene, and the remainder is unexplained. Clone size and V and J calls were adopted from that table, with D and trimming inferred from the DNA. The sample includes some 180,000 clones, with 80% to 95% observed a single time. The ten largest account for less than 2% of the sample.

Worth noting for this clone: Its target antigen remains unknown. Per-nucleotide qualities are absent, and no much larger clonotype sits a single base away.

The time point tag for this specimen amounts to: about 28 days (+/-7) after the second vaccine dose. Because spike-specific TCR depth and breadth did not differ between the two schedules, AZD1222 recipients who got a second dose at roughly 4 weeks were pooled with those who got a second dose at roughly 12 weeks. Vaccinee samples came from UK trials COV001 and COV002, including a single-blind randomized controlled phase 2/3 trial of AZD1222 (ChAdOx1 nCoV-19) in healthy adults. Trial participant PBMC samples were collected at day 0 and day 28 after the second dose for TCRbeta chain sequencing. The germline V gene (reference sequence) specifies SEHNR as CDR1 and FQNEAQ as CDR2. Trimming removed 3 bases from V and 0 bases from J, leaving 12 bases between the germline ends. From the cysteine through the phenylalanine, the CDR3 covers 16 amino acids. Of all the DNA, just the CDR3 is kept, 48 bases in frame from base 1.

This sequence uses TRBV7-9 and TRBJ1-3; the D segment cannot be called with confidence. The material was peripheral blood, obtained 28 days after the second AZD1222 dose. The sequence came from an adult who received the AZD1222 COVID-19 vaccine. The DNA sequence is as follows: TGTGCCAGCAGCTTGGGTCAGCCCGCCTCTGGAAACACCATATATTTT. Its product reads: CASSLGQPASGNTIYF.